This is a list of T cell receptor beta chains from one sample in a study of graft-versus-host responses after intestinal transplantation. Profiled with immunoSEQ multiplex PCR; TCRdb holds only in-frame clones, not every one. The repertoire consists of around 100,000 clones, with approximately 93% occurring once and the leading ten covering around 1.2%. For these TCRs, the target antigens are not known. The sample consisted of unstimulated CD8+ T cells sorted from spleen or lymph node cells, taken before intestinal transplant. The receptors originated from a human donor who received an intestinal transplant. The CDR3 runs from the conserved cysteine through the conserved F or W. D genes are given only for firm matches. Expanded clones are given a class, and other clones once, few, many or no size at all.

clone_size	v_call	d_call	j_call	cdr3_aa	cdr3_nt
.	TRBV2	.	TRBJ2-6	CASSGPGFGANVLTF	TGTGCCAGCAGCGGACCGGGGTTTGGGGCCAACGTCCTGACTTTC
.	TRBV7-8	TRBD2	TRBJ2-1	CASSLGLYGGEQFF	TGTGCCAGCAGCTTAGGATTATACGGGGGGGAGCAGTTCTTC
.	TRBV9	TRBD2	TRBJ2-3	CASSVSGGATTDTQYF	TGTGCCAGCAGTGTTAGCGGGGGGGCCACGACAGATACGCAGTATTTT
.	TRBV12-2	.	TRBJ2-7	CASRLIRAKAYEQYF	TGTGCAAGTCGCTTAATCCGAGCGAAAGCCTACGAGCAGTACTTC
.	TRBV11-2	.	TRBJ2-1	CASSLGRQALYNEQFF	TGTGCCAGCAGCTTAGGACGTCAGGCTTTATACAATGAGCAGTTCTTC
.	TRBV2	.	TRBJ1-3	CASSEALGVGNTIYF	TGTGCCAGCAGTGAAGCGCTAGGGGTAGGAAACACCATATATTTT
.	TRBV19	TRBD1	TRBJ1-5	CASRGQGVYQPQHF	TGTGCCAGCCGGGGACAGGGGGTTTATCAGCCCCAGCATTTT
.	TRBV4-1	TRBD2	TRBJ2-3	CASSQDTGLAGDTDTQYF	TGCGCCAGCAGCCAAGATACGGGACTAGCGGGGGACACAGATACGCAGTATTTT
once	TRBV25-1	TRBD1	TRBJ1-6	CASRTGGGSPLHF	TGTGCCAGCAGGACAGGGGGAGGATCACCCCTCCACTTT
.	TRBV29-1	TRBD1	TRBJ1-2	CSVTTGPYGYTF	TGCAGCGTCACGACAGGGCCCTATGGCTACACCTTC
.	TRBV7-9	TRBD1	TRBJ1-4	CASSSNRDRVNEKLFF	TGTGCCAGCAGCTCGAACCGGGACAGGGTTAATGAAAAACTGTTTTTT
.	TRBV29-1	.	TRBJ2-6	CSVEGLTGANVLTF	TGCAGCGTTGAAGGACTAACTGGGGCCAACGTCCTGACTTTC
.	TRBV9	TRBD2	TRBJ2-7	CASSVASGGAYEQYF	TGTGCCAGCAGCGTAGCCAGCGGGGGGGCCTACGAGCAGTACTTC
.	TRBV4-1	.	TRBJ1-1	CASSQDTGPRAAFF	TGCGCCAGCAGCCAAGATACGGGGCCCCGTGCCGCTTTCTTT
.	TRBV7-8	.	TRBJ2-6	CASERQESSGANVLTF	TGTGCCAGCGAGAGACAGGAAAGCTCTGGGGCCAACGTCCTGACTTTC
.	TRBV6-5	.	TRBJ2-4	CASSPDWNIQYF	TGTGCCAGCAGCCCCGACTGGAACATTCAGTACTTC
.	TRBV30	TRBD2	TRBJ2-3	CAWSSTQAGGQVDTQYF	TGTGCCTGGAGTTCGACCCAAGCGGGGGGGCAAGTAGATACGCAGTATTTT
.	TRBV19	.	TRBJ1-4	CASTLMGSNEKLFF	TGTGCCAGTACCTTGATGGGCAGCAATGAAAAACTGTTTTTT
few	TRBV29-1	.	TRBJ1-5	CSVERRVNQPQHF	TGCAGCGTTGAGAGAAGAGTAAATCAGCCCCAGCATTTT
.	TRBV5-6	.	TRBJ1-1	CASSAEIDANTEAFF	TGTGCCAGCAGCGCAGAAATCGACGCAAACACTGAAGCTTTCTTT
.	TRBV28	TRBD1	TRBJ2-2	CATGQGTGELFF	TGTGCCACCGGACAGGGAACCGGGGAGCTGTTTTTT
.	TRBV11-2	.	TRBJ2-7	CASSKRLNSDTLWGEQYF	TGTGCCAGCAGCAAACGGTTAAACAGTGACACTTTGTGGGGGGAGCAGTACTTC
.	TRBV6-5	.	TRBJ2-2	CASSPLRPGELFF	TGTGCCAGCAGTCCCCTAAGACCCGGGGAGCTGTTTTTT
once	TRBV4-1	TRBD1	TRBJ2-1	CASSQPTRDRASYNEQFF	TGCGCCAGCAGCCAACCGACCCGGGACAGGGCCTCCTACAATGAGCAGTTCTTC
.	TRBV7-9	TRBD2	TRBJ2-1	CASSLGKAGAYNEQFF	TGTGCCAGCAGCTTAGGCAAAGCGGGGGCCTACAATGAGCAGTTCTTC
.	TRBV20-1	TRBD1	TRBJ2-7	CSARDRGEQYF	TGCAGTGCGCGAGACAGGGGCGAGCAGTACTTC
.	TRBV12-5	.	TRBJ2-3	CASAGGSDTQYF	TGTGCTAGTGCAGGAGGGTCCGATACGCAGTATTTT
few	TRBV19	.	TRBJ1-1	CASRKATNTEAFF	TGTGCCAGTAGAAAAGCAACCAACACTGAAGCTTTCTTT
few	TRBV4-1	.	TRBJ1-3	CASSQDGSGNTIYF	TGCGCCAGCAGCCAAGATGGATCTGGAAACACCATATATTTT
.	TRBV7-9	.	TRBJ1-1	CASSSVSGFSTEAFF	TGTGCCAGCAGCTCGGTCTCAGGGTTTAGCACTGAAGCTTTCTTT
.	TRBV6-6	.	TRBJ1-1	CASSSQGLNTEAFF	TGTGCCAGCAGTTCCCAGGGCCTGAACACTGAAGCTTTCTTT
.	TRBV7-9	.	TRBJ2-5	CASSLVVDRETQYF	TGTGCCAGCAGCTTAGTGGTGGACCGAGAGACCCAGTACTTC
.	TRBV12-2	.	TRBJ1-2	CASRFSARVTSDSSDYGYTF	TGTGCAAGTCGCTTTTCCGCCCGAGTGACATCCGATTCTTCCGACTATGGCTACACCTTC
once	TRBV4-1	.	TRBJ1-5	CASSQDGDSNQPQHF	TGCGCCAGCAGCCAAGACGGGGATAGCAATCAGCCCCAGCATTTT
.	TRBV6-5	.	TRBJ2-2	CASSYSRVGGELFF	TGTGCCAGCAGTTACTCCAGGGTTGGTGGGGAGCTGTTTTTT
.	TRBV2	.	TRBJ2-7	CASLRRDSGEQYF	TGTGCCAGCCTACGACGTGACTCGGGCGAGCAGTACTTC
.	TRBV7-9	.	TRBJ2-7	CASSGGPEQYF	TGTGCCAGCAGCGGGGGGCCCGAGCAGTACTTC
.	TRBV4-1	.	TRBJ2-7	CASSQDDGSSSYEQYF	TGCGCCAGCAGCCAAGATGACGGCTCAAGCTCCTACGAGCAGTACTTC
.	TRBV10-2	.	TRBJ1-5	CASSVLRSNQPQHF	TGCGCCAGCAGTGTTTTACGTAGCAATCAGCCCCAACATTTT
.	TRBV11-2	TRBD2	TRBJ2-2	CASSLESGGATGELFF	TGTGCCAGCAGCCTTGAGAGCGGGGGGGCAACCGGGGAGCTGTTTTTT
.	TRBV7-2	.	TRBJ2-1	CASSLGVRGSEQFF	TGTGCCAGCAGCTTAGGGGTGCGGGGTAGTGAGCAGTTCTTC
.	TRBV9	.	TRBJ1-3	CASRGGSGNTIYF	TGTGCCAGCCGGGGTGGCTCTGGAAACACCATATATTTT
.	TRBV5-1	.	TRBJ2-3	CASSPEIGGLTDTQYF	TGCGCCAGCAGTCCGGAGATCGGGGGGCTAACAGATACGCAGTATTTT
.	TRBV4-1	.	TRBJ1-6	CASSQEGEGGYSPLHF	TGCGCCAGCAGCCAAGAGGGGGAGGGGGGGTATTCACCCCTCCACTTT
.	TRBV7-9	.	TRBJ1-1	CASSPGVKNTEAFF	TGTGCCAGCAGCCCAGGGGTCAAAAACACTGAAGCTTTCTTT
once	TRBV9	TRBD2	TRBJ2-1	CASSISGGAVLPNEQFF	TGTGCCAGCAGCATTAGCGGGGGGGCAGTTCTGCCCAATGAGCAGTTCTTC
once	TRBV19	.	TRBJ1-2	CASSIAGDYGYTF	TGTGCCAGTAGTATAGCAGGTGACTATGGCTACACCTTC
.	TRBV11-3	.	TRBJ2-3	CASSFGGYHVDTQYF	TGTGCCAGCAGCTTCGGGGGATACCATGTAGATACGCAGTATTTT
.	TRBV5-4	.	TRBJ2-7	CASSLVGQPYEQYF	TGTGCCAGCAGCTTGGTCGGACAGCCCTACGAGCAGTACTTC
.	TRBV2	.	TRBJ2-1	CASRWTAYTNNEQFF	TGTGCCAGCAGATGGACAGCTTATACCAACAATGAGCAGTTCTTC
.	TRBV14	.	TRBJ2-7	CASSHSYEQYF	TGTGCCAGCAGCCACTCCTACGAGCAGTACTTC
.	TRBV7-9	.	TRBJ2-7	CAGSLEVTGPKGGIEQYF	TGTGCCGGCAGCCTAGAGGTTACGGGTCCCAAGGGGGGGATCGAGCAGTACTTC
.	TRBV2	TRBD2	TRBJ2-3	CASSEKVAGAPSTDTQYF	TGTGCCAGCAGTGAAAAGGTAGCGGGGGCCCCTAGCACAGATACGCAGTATTTT
.	TRBV4-1	.	TRBJ2-4	CASSQDLGGPNIQYF	TGTGCCAGCAGCCAAGATTTGGGGGGGCCAAACATTCAGTACTTC